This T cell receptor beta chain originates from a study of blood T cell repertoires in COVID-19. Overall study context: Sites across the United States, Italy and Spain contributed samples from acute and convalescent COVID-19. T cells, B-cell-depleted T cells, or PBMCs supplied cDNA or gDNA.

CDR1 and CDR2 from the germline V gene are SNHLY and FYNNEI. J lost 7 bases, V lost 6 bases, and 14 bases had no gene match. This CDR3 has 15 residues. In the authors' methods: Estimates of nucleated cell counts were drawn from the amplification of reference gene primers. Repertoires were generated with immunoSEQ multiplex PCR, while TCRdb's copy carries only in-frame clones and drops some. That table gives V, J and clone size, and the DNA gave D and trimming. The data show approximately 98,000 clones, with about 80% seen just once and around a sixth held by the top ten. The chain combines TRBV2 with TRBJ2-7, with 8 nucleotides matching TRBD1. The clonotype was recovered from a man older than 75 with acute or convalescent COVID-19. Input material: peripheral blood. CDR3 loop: CASSARQGSTGEQYF. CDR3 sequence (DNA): TGTGCCAGCAGCGCCCGACAGGGGTCCACCGGGGAGCAGTACTTC.